This T cell receptor beta chain came from a study of identical twins (dated by TCRdb to about 2016). General notes on the study: The study deep-sequenced TCR alpha and beta repertoires from monozygotic twins, unrelated adults of various ages and cord blood to test whether fetal clonotypes persist. To rule out contamination, replicate twin experiments were performed at different times with different library preparation protocols. Points the paper makes about the study in general: Because the same donors could not be followed over many years, the conclusions relied on cross-sectional statistical analysis. Compared with coincidental sharing between unrelated individuals, an excess of low generation-probability sequences was observed among out-of-frame TCR alpha sequences shared between twins. Fewer insertions were carried by abundant cord blood beta clonotypes, a similar but weaker trend appeared in young adult naive repertoires, and no such trend appeared in memory repertoires. Recombination models systematically underestimated out-of-frame TCR alpha sharing in monozygotic twins but agreed with sharing between unrelated individuals. Invariant T cells such as MAIT and iNKT could partly confound zero-insertion analyses, although diverse VJ usage argued against such confounding for most clonotypes. Excess twin sharing in beta out-of-frame sequences was weaker because fewer shared sequences lowered the signal-to-noise ratio.

Library preparation was by 5' RACE. TCRdb shows the sequencer as Illumina HiSeq 2000. Template switching introduced a universal primer binding site; the final cDNA contained a unique molecular identifier, enabling accurate counting of TCR cDNA molecules. Specific primers in the conserved constant-segment region were used to synthesize first-strand cDNA for TCR alpha and beta chains. To control for contamination, every cDNA library carried two barcodes: a SMART-Mk sample barcode plus Illumina barcodes. TruSeq adapter sequences and Illumina sample barcodes were added in two successive PCR steps. The TCR alpha and beta cDNA libraries were sequenced on the Illumina HiSeq platform using custom primers. Processing in the source paper ran as follows. MiGEC processed the raw reads to extract unique molecular identifiers, while MiXCR was used to determine the CDR3 positions. Recombination models were inferred per individual with the repgenHMM and IGoR tools using an EM algorithm. Shared clonotypes were analyzed with the tcR package in R, and sharing was normalized by the product of cloneset sizes. To study raw recombination without the effects of thymic and clonal selection, out-of-frame nonproductive sequences were analyzed. TCRdb handled the public reads itself, with Q25 trimming in fastp and clone calling in MiXCR, and kept productive beta chains. Every distinct CDR3 protein forms one entry, paired with its most common genes and DNA. These V and J calls rely on TCRdb rather than the paper's analysis. This sample holds 430,000 or so distinct CDR3 sequences; 24% were observed only once. The leading ten clones occupy 2.9% of the sample.

This clonotype was counted at least ten times. No cognate antigen has been identified for it. Nothing much larger sits one base from this clone, and base qualities are not available. Every donor was a healthy Caucasian. Three pairs of female monozygotic twins, all aged about 18 to 30 years, were included in the twin cohort. CD4+ and CD8+ T cell populations were isolated with positive isolation kits from Invitrogen. The CDR3 numbers 12 residues from cysteine through phenylalanine. Of all the DNA, just the CDR3 is kept, 36 bases in frame from base 1. The germline V gene (reference sequence) yields SEHNR for CDR1 and FQNEAQ for CDR2. V gives up 5 bases and J gives up 6 bases, and the segment between their germline ends measures 7 bases. These data were also filed under a second study, of T cells expressing NK-cell markers. Reported in the second study: In sorted CD3+CD56+NKG2C+, CD3+CD56+NKG2C- and CD3+CD56-NKG2C+ T-cell subsets from eight or nine donors, TCR beta-chain repertoires were profiled. Among the eight sequenced donors, only one was HCMV-seronegative, while the other seven were HCMV-seropositive. In several experiments an anti-gammadeltaTCR antibody was added to restrict sorting to alphabetaTCR-expressing T cells. In six donors, the dominant CD3+CD56+NKG2C+ clonotypes were among the top 10 CD8+ clonotypes and accounted for roughly 1.0-7.0% of CD8+ T cells. Those dominant clonotypes were again the most abundant among CD3+CD56-NKG2C+ cells in a few donors, at 28.3-60.1%. Whether the expanded NKG2C-expressing T cell clones were specific for HCMV antigens was left unclear. The study sequenced eight donors, all healthy volunteers chosen at random: three men and five women. HCMV-specific IgG was detected in serum with a commercial ELISA kit to determine HCMV serostatus. MIGEC handled demultiplexing of the reads and grouping by UMI, while MiTCR was used to assemble and quantify clonotypes. Only TCR cDNA sequences supported by at least two reads were kept to exclude erroneous sequences. The tcR package was used for downstream repertoire analysis, with clonotypes matched between fractions based on CDR3 nucleotide sequence plus V segment. VDJmatch was used to annotate antigen specificity against VDJdb, with one amino acid substitution in CDR3 allowed.

The chain uses TRBV7-9 and TRBJ2-2; the D assignment is uncertain and may be TRBD1 or TRBD2, with 5 bases supporting each. This sequence originates from a young woman in good health. Sequencing was carried out using CD4+ T cells sorted from blood. The sequenced DNA: TGTGCCAGCAGCCGAGGGGCCGGGGAGCTGTTTTTT. This gives the protein CASSRGAGELFF.